The rows below give T cell receptor beta chains drawn from one sample of a study of blood T cell repertoires in COVID-19. Clones were sequenced by immunoSEQ multiplex PCR, and TCRdb holds only the in-frame ones, with some missing. The sample contains approximately 140,000 clones, 80% to 90% of which appear only once. What was sequenced was peripheral blood. The receptors shown here come from a man in his 70s with acute or convalescent COVID-19. Both conserved end residues are part of each CDR3. D genes are given only for firm matches. A clone size is listed for some rows: how often the clone was seen (once, few, many), or a class if it is expanded.

>TRBD1|TRBJ2-5|-|TRBV5-1
TGCGCCAGCAGCTTGCAGGGGGCCCAAGAGACCCAGTACTTC
CASSLQGAQETQYF
>-|TRBJ1-4|-|TRBV7-2
TGTGCCAGCAGGTTCTCCGGGATTTCTAATGAAAAACTGTTTTTT
CASRFSGISNEKLFF
>-|TRBJ2-1|-|TRBV5-1
TGCGCCAGCAGCCCAGGCCCTTCTAGCGATCTTCAGTTCTTC
CASSPGPSSDLQFF
>-|TRBJ2-5|-|TRBV24-1
TGTGCCACCAGTGCCCTGGCCGGGACATCGGAGACCCAGTACTTC
CATSALAGTSETQYF
>TRBD2|TRBJ2-3|-|TRBV19
TGTGCCAGTAGTAACTCACTAGCGGCTTACACAGATACGCAGTATTTT
CASSNSLAAYTDTQYF
>-|TRBJ1-4|once|TRBV7-8
TGTGCCAGTGAGGGGGCTAATGAAAAACTGTTTTTT
CASEGANEKLFF
>-|TRBJ1-1|once|TRBV10-3
TGTGCCATCAGTGAGTCGATCAGGGTGAACACTGAAGCTTTCTTT
CAISESIRVNTEAFF
>-|TRBJ2-1|-|TRBV7-2
TGTGCCAGCAGCTTTACCGTGGGCCGCTACAATGAGCAGTTCTTC
CASSFTVGRYNEQFF
>-|TRBJ2-1|-|TRBV24-1
TGTGCCACCAGTGACCGTAAACAGGCGCGTTTTTCCAATGAGCAGTTCTTC
CATSDRKQARFSNEQFF
>TRBD2|TRBJ2-2|-|TRBV10-3
TGTGCCATCCGGGTGGCTAGCGGTAACACCGGGGAGCTGTTTTTT
CAIRVASGNTGELFF
>TRBD2|TRBJ2-1|once|TRBV27
TGTGCCAGCGGTGGACTAGAGCCTTCCTACAATGAGCAGTTCTTC
CASGGLEPSYNEQFF
>-|TRBJ1-5|-|TRBV24-1
TGTGCCACCAGCAGGGGAAGCAATCAGCCCCAGCATTTT
CATSRGSNQPQHF
>TRBD1|TRBJ2-2|-|TRBV4-3
TGCGCCAGCAGCCAAGAACGACCCGGGACAGGCAACACCGGGGAGCTGTTTTTT
CASSQERPGTGNTGELFF
>-|TRBJ2-3|-|TRBV5-1
TGCGCCAGCAGCTTGAAAAGGGAAGGAGGAGATACGCAGTATTTT
CASSLKREGGDTQYF
>TRBD1|TRBJ2-5|-|TRBV25-1
TGTGCCAGCAGTGAAGGGACAGGGTTTGAGACCCAGTACTTC
CASSEGTGFETQYF
>TRBD1|TRBJ2-7|-|TRBV6-1
TGTGCCAGCAGTGAAGCTTTCTTGGGACAGGGACGGGAGTACTTC
CASSEAFLGQGREYF
>-|TRBJ2-5|-|TRBV5-1
TGCGCCAGCAGCTTGGGCGTATCGCAGGGAAGGCGGGAGACCCAGTACTTC
CASSLGVSQGRRETQYF
>-|TRBJ1-3|-|TRBV7-8
TGTGCCAGCAGCCCCAGGGCGCGCGGAAACACCATATATTTT
CASSPRARGNTIYF
>-|TRBJ2-4|-|TRBV2
TGTGCCAGCAGTGATTCCGGCGGTTTGGGCAAAAACATTCAGTACTTC
CASSDSGGLGKNIQYF
>TRBD2|TRBJ2-2|-|TRBV9
TGTGCCAGCAGCGAACAAGCGGGAGCCCCCGGGGAGCTGTTTTTT
CASSEQAGAPGELFF
>-|TRBJ1-1|many|TRBV4-3
TGCGCCAGCAGCCAAGATTGGGGGACTCCTGAAGCTTTCTTT
CASSQDWGTPEAFF
>TRBD1|TRBJ2-1|-|TRBV2
TGTGCCAGCAGTGACAGGGGGCTAATGCAGTTCTTC
CASSDRGLMQFF
>-|TRBJ2-5|-|TRBV7-3
TGTGCCAGCAGCCCCACCACTAGCAGGGAGACCCAGTACTTC
CASSPTTSRETQYF
>-|TRBJ1-4|-|TRBV7-2
TGTGCCAGCAGCTCAGGGTATACTAATGAAAAACTGTTTTTT
CASSSGYTNEKLFF
>TRBD2|TRBJ2-7|-|TRBV6-6
TGTGCCAGCAGTAAGACTAGCGGGGTGTCCTACGAGCAGTACTTC
CASSKTSGVSYEQYF
>TRBD2|TRBJ2-2|-|TRBV9
TGTGCCAGCAGCACGACTAGCGGGAACACCGGGGAGCTGTTTTTT
CASSTTSGNTGELFF
>TRBD1|TRBJ1-5|-|TRBV19
TGTGCCAGTAGTGGGGGGACAGGGGGAAGTCAGCCCCAGCATTTT
CASSGGTGGSQPQHF
>TRBD1|TRBJ2-7|-|TRBV2
TGTGCCAGCAGTACCCACAGGGGCTACGAGCAGTACTTC
CASSTHRGYEQYF
>TRBD2|TRBJ2-1|-|TRBV10-3
TGTGCCACCTTCTCTGGACTAGCGGGAGAGAGCTCCTACAATGAGCAGTTCTTC
CATFSGLAGESSYNEQFF
>-|TRBJ2-1|-|TRBV10-3
TGTGCCATCAGTGAGGGGAGACAAGTCCTGAGCCACAATGAGCAGTTCTTC
CAISEGRQVLSHNEQFF
>TRBD1|TRBJ2-3|-|TRBV7-7
TGTGCTAGCAGCTTAGGACAGGGAAGCACAGATACGCAGTATTTT
CASSLGQGSTDTQYF
>TRBD1|TRBJ1-2|few|TRBV6-6
TGTGCCAGCAGTTACTCGGACAGGAGGTCCTATGGCTACACCTTC
CASSYSDRRSYGYTF
>TRBD1|TRBJ2-1|-|TRBV7-8
TGTGCCAGCAGACCACAGAACCCCAGGGGGCAACGCAATGAGCAGTTCTTC
CASRPQNPRGQRNEQFF
>-|TRBJ2-1|-|TRBV5-1
TGCGCCAGCAGCCAGAATGCGGGACCCACCTACAATGAGCAGTTCTTC
CASSQNAGPTYNEQFF
>-|TRBJ1-5|-|TRBV6-5
TGTGCCAGCGGGAAGATTACAGGGCTCAATCAGCCCCAGCATTTT
CASGKITGLNQPQHF
>-|TRBJ2-5|-|TRBV19
TGTGCCAGTAGTATCGGACAGTGGTCAGAGACCCAGTACTTC
CASSIGQWSETQYF
>TRBD1|TRBJ2-7|-|TRBV6-2/TRBV6-3
TGTGCCAGCAGTAAACGGGGGACAGGCTACGAGCAGTACTTC
CASSKRGTGYEQYF
>-|TRBJ2-7|-|TRBV7-6
TGTGCCAGCAGCTTACATGGAGGGGGCCCCACCTACGAGCAGTACTTC
CASSLHGGGPTYEQYF
>-|TRBJ1-1|few|TRBV13
TGTGCCAGCAGCAAAGGTCGGATAGGGGGTATGAACACTGAAGCTTTCTTT
CASSKGRIGGMNTEAFF
>-|TRBJ2-1|-|TRBV30
TGTGCCGGAGCGGAAAACTCCTACAATGAGCAGTTCTTC
CAGAENSYNEQFF
>TRBD1|TRBJ1-1|-|TRBV19
TGTGCCAGTAGTGCCACAGGGGGCACTGAAGCTTTCTTT
CASSATGGTEAFF
>TRBD1|TRBJ2-3|-|TRBV7-8
TGTGCCAGCAGCTTAAGGGGGCGGACAGGACCCCCAGATACGCAGTATTTT
CASSLRGRTGPPDTQYF
>TRBD1|TRBJ2-3|-|TRBV10-3
TGTGCCATCAGGACGGACAGGGACCTCACAGATACGCAGTATTTT
CAIRTDRDLTDTQYF
>-|TRBJ2-7|-|TRBV24-1
TGTGCCACCAGTGATTCCCACAGGGACGAGCAGTACTTC
CATSDSHRDEQYF
>-|TRBJ1-6|-|TRBV28
TGTGCCAGCAGTTTGGGGAGGGCCAATTCACCCCTCCACTTT
CASSLGRANSPLHF
>-|TRBJ1-1|-|TRBV15
TGTGCCACCAGCGCACACAGGGAAAGTACTGAAGCTTTCTTT
CATSAHRESTEAFF
>-|TRBJ2-1|-|TRBV4-3
TGCGCCAGCAGCCAAGTTTCCCTCTTAAAGGGGAATGAGCAGTTCTTC
CASSQVSLLKGNEQFF
>TRBD2|TRBJ2-3|-|TRBV9
TGTGCCAGCAGCGTAGCATCCGGGAGGGCAGATACGCAGTATTTT
CASSVASGRADTQYF
>-|TRBJ2-2|-|TRBV11-2
TGTGCCAGCAGCTTACGGGGGAGCCTGAACACCGGGGAGCTGTTTTTT
CASSLRGSLNTGELFF
>TRBD2|TRBJ2-1|-|TRBV5-4
TGTGCCAGCAGCTTGGCAGGCGCTAGCGGGAGCAGCTATGAGCAGTTCTTC
CASSLAGASGSSYEQFF
>-|TRBJ2-2|-|TRBV14
TGTGCCAGCAGCCAAGACCCCCTTAAAACCGGGGAGCTGTTTTTT
CASSQDPLKTGELFF
>-|TRBJ2-1|once|TRBV4-1
TGCGCCAGCAGCCAAGAGCGGGCCAGCTCCTACAATGAGCAGTTCTTC
CASSQERASSYNEQFF
>TRBD1|TRBJ1-1|-|TRBV28
TGTGCCAGCAGTACACAGGGGTGGGGAACTGAAGCTTTCTTT
CASSTQGWGTEAFF
>TRBD1|TRBJ1-1|-|TRBV19
TGTGCCAGCAGAGAGGGGGCCGGAGTCACTGAAGCTTTCTTT
CASREGAGVTEAFF